Shown below are 9 T cell receptor beta chains from a single sample sequenced in a study of OX40 agonist ivuxolimab in advanced cancers. TCRdb's copy holds only in-frame clones and misses some; the assay was immunoSEQ multiplex PCR. The sample has tens of thousands of clones, roughly 80% seen once. Material: CD4+ or CD8+ T cells sorted from blood, obtained in a trial of the OX40 agonist ivuxolimab. These receptors were collected from an adult with an advanced solid tumor such as melanoma, head and neck, liver or kidney cancer.

V usage is TRBV19 and J usage is TRBJ1-2; 10 positions match TRBD1. Germline V gene data show CDR1 as LNHDA and CDR2 as SQIVND (reference sequence). CDR3 size: 16 residues. After removal of 5 bases from V and 2 bases from J, the junction contained 8 bases not matched to a gene. The CDR3 DNA sequence: TGTGCCAGTAGTCCCTTCAGGGGACAGGGGAACTATGGCTACACCTTC. Its translation is CASSPFRGQGNYGYTF.

This chain links TRBV7-2 with TRBJ2-7; D gene ambiguous. V lost 5 bases to trimming and J lost 7 bases, with 12 bases between them. Germline CDR1 SGHTA, CDR2 FQGNSA. The CDR3 length is 12 residues. This CDR3 reads CASSENLAEQYF. In nucleotides, the CDR3 is TGTGCCAGCAGCGAAAACCTTGCAGAGCAGTACTTC.

This clone was seen once. The V gene is TRBV14, the J gene TRBJ2-1, with 14 bases fitting TRBD2. J gave up 4 bases and V 4 bases, and 6 bases lay outside the gene matches. CDR1 is SGHDN, CDR2 FVKESK, per germline. The CDR3 length is 17 residues. The CDR3 nucleotides read TGTGCCAGCAGCCCCTGGACTAGCGGGGGGTTATACAATGAGCAGTTCTTC. Translation: CASSPWTSGGLYNEQFF.

This chain links TRBV28 with TRBJ2-7; TRBD2 matches 7 bases. With 2 bases clipped from V and 0 bases from J, the junction kept 7 bases outside the gene matches. The germline V gene encodes CDR1 MDHEN and CDR2 SYDVKM. This CDR3 has 16 residues. For the CDR3, the DNA is TGTGCCAGCAGTTTACTCTCTCTAGCGGTCTCCTACGAGCAGTACTTC. It codes for CASSLLSLAVSYEQYF.

The CDR3 is CASSLGQNNEQFF. For the CDR3, the DNA is TGTGCCAGTAGTCTCGGACAGAACAATGAGCAGTTCTTC. The gene calls are TRBV19 and TRBJ2-1, with D possibly being TRBD1 (6 bases). The CDR3 is made up of 13 amino acids. The germline CDR1 and CDR2 sequences are LNHDA and SQIVND (reference sequence). V lost 5 bases, J lost 5 bases, and 10 bases lay in between.

This sequence joins TRBV2 and TRBJ2-1, with 8 bases matching TRBD2. CDR3 length: 14 residues. The germline gives CDR1 SNHLY, CDR2 FYNNEI. Trimming took 3 bases from V and 9 from J; bases not matched to a gene: 7. The CDR3 bases are TGTGCCAGCAGTGACGGCGGGGGGCGGTCTGAGCAGTTCTTC. This codes for CASSDGGGRSEQFF.

The rearrangement joins TRBV11-3 to TRBJ2-2; weak D call: TRBD1 (5 bases). The germline V and J ends were trimmed by 4 bases and 1 base, with 13 bases remaining between them. The CDR3 extends over 16 amino acids. Looked up from germline, CDR1 is SGHNT and CDR2 is YENEEA. The CDR3 region is CASSSARTGNTGELFF. CDR3 nucleotides: TGTGCCAGCAGCTCCGCCCGCACAGGGAACACCGGGGAGCTGTTTTTT.

The chain couples TRBV4-1 to TRBJ2-2; weak D call: TRBD1 (5 bases). The CDR3 loop spans 14 amino acids. The V and J ends lost 6 bases and 0 bases respectively, with 8 bases between them. Germline V CDR1 and CDR2: MGHRA, YSYEKL. The CDR3 region has the DNA TGCGCCAGCAGGACAGATTCGAACACCGGGGAGCTGTTTTTT. Amino acid sequence: CASRTDSNTGELFF.

This clone was counted a single time. V and J are TRBV11-2 and TRBJ2-7; TRBD1 matches 9 bases. CDR3 length: 15 residues. V lost 5 bases, J lost 4 bases, and 9 bases stayed unmatched. Germline assignment: CDR1 SGHAT and CDR2 FQNNGV. This CDR3 is CASSPGQGPTYEQYF. The DNA of the CDR3 is TGTGCCAGCAGCCCTGGACAGGGGCCTACTTACGAGCAGTACTTC.